A selection of T cell receptor beta chains follows, all from one sample in a study of CD8 T cells in ankylosing spondylitis. TCRdb analysed the 5' RACE reads with MiXCR anew, one entry per CDR3 protein. The data show approximately 300,000 distinct CDR3 sequences, 20% to 25% seen once. Sequencing was performed on blood, either unsorted or a sorted T cell fraction (not recorded which). The receptors come from a female donor with ankylosing spondylitis or in good health (not recorded which). The CDR3 runs from the conserved cysteine through the conserved F or W. D genes are given only for firm matches. The size of a clone is reported for some rows only, either as once, few or many, or as a class for expanded clones.

V gene: TRBV27
J gene: TRBJ2-7
D gene: TRBD2
clone size: .
CDR3 DNA: TGTGCCAGCAGTTCATCCCTAGCGGGAGGTTACGAGCAGTACTTC
CDR3 protein: CASSSSLAGGYEQYF

V gene: TRBV20-1
J gene: TRBJ1-2
D gene: TRBD1
clone size: .
CDR3 DNA: TGCAGTGCTAGAGATGGAGGGACAGTCTATGGCTACACCTTC
CDR3 protein: CSARDGGTVYGYTF

V gene: TRBV30
J gene: TRBJ1-3
D gene: .
clone size: few
CDR3 DNA: TGTGCCTGGAGTCCCGGGACGGGAAGCTCTGGAAACACCATATATTTT
CDR3 protein: CAWSPGTGSSGNTIYF

V gene: TRBV7-8
J gene: TRBJ2-7
D gene: TRBD2
clone size: .
CDR3 DNA: TGTGCCAGCAGCACTTTCGGGACTAGCGGGAGCGAGCAGTACTTC
CDR3 protein: CASSTFGTSGSEQYF

V gene: TRBV7-2
J gene: TRBJ2-1
D gene: TRBD2
clone size: .
CDR3 DNA: TGTGCCAGCAGCTTAACAACTAGCGGGAGTAGAAATGAGCAGTTCTTC
CDR3 protein: CASSLTTSGSRNEQFF

V gene: TRBV12-3/TRBV12-4
J gene: TRBJ2-7
D gene: .
clone size: .
CDR3 DNA: TGTGCCAGCAGTCCGGGGACTGTGTTCACCTACGAGCAGTACTTC
CDR3 protein: CASSPGTVFTYEQYF

V gene: TRBV24-1
J gene: TRBJ2-1
D gene: .
clone size: few
CDR3 DNA: TGTGCCACCAGTGATTTCGCGGCAGGGTGGAATGAGCAGTTCTTC
CDR3 protein: CATSDFAAGWNEQFF

V gene: TRBV6-1
J gene: TRBJ2-7
D gene: .
clone size: few
CDR3 DNA: TGTGCCAGCAGTGCCAAGGTCTCGGGATCCTACGAGCAGTACTTC
CDR3 protein: CASSAKVSGSYEQYF

V gene: TRBV18
J gene: TRBJ1-1
D gene: .
clone size: few
CDR3 DNA: TGTGCCAGCTCACAAGAGCAGAACACTGAAGCTTTCTTT
CDR3 protein: CASSQEQNTEAFF

V gene: TRBV19
J gene: TRBJ2-2
D gene: .
clone size: few
CDR3 DNA: TGTGCCACCCCATCTTCTGACCGGAATACGAACACCGGGGAGCTGTTTTTT
CDR3 protein: CATPSSDRNTNTGELFF

V gene: TRBV20-1
J gene: TRBJ2-7
D gene: TRBD2
clone size: few
CDR3 DNA: TGCAGTGCTAGGGAGAGCGGGAGAATCTTCGAGCAGTACTTC
CDR3 protein: CSARESGRIFEQYF

V gene: TRBV12-3/TRBV12-4
J gene: TRBJ1-1
D gene: .
clone size: few
CDR3 DNA: TGTGCCAGCACCCTGGGCGGGGTTGGGACTGAAGCTTTCTTT
CDR3 protein: CASTLGGVGTEAFF

V gene: TRBV29-1
J gene: TRBJ1-1
D gene: TRBD1
clone size: .
CDR3 DNA: TGCAGCGGGGGACAGGGATCGGGTACTGAAGCTTTCTTT
CDR3 protein: CSGGQGSGTEAFF

V gene: TRBV6-1
J gene: TRBJ2-7
D gene: .
clone size: few
CDR3 DNA: TGTGCCAGCAGCACCACTCATGTACAGCAGCAGTACTTC
CDR3 protein: CASSTTHVQQQYF

V gene: TRBV5-1
J gene: TRBJ2-6
D gene: TRBD1
clone size: .
CDR3 DNA: TGCGCCAGCGCCGGGACAGGGTCTGGGGCCAACGTCCTGACTTTC
CDR3 protein: CASAGTGSGANVLTF

V gene: TRBV20-1
J gene: TRBJ1-2
D gene: .
clone size: few
CDR3 DNA: TGCAGTGCTACAGCGGCGGGGCACTATGGCTACACCTTC
CDR3 protein: CSATAAGHYGYTF

V gene: TRBV29-1
J gene: TRBJ1-1
D gene: TRBD1
clone size: many
CDR3 DNA: TGCAGCGCCGACAGGGGACTAGATGAAGCTTTCTTT
CDR3 protein: CSADRGLDEAFF

V gene: TRBV7-2
J gene: TRBJ2-1
D gene: .
clone size: .
CDR3 DNA: TGTGCCAGCAGCCGCGAGAGGGGAGGCTCCTACAATGAGCAGTTCTTC
CDR3 protein: CASSRERGGSYNEQFF

V gene: TRBV9
J gene: TRBJ2-7
D gene: .
clone size: few
CDR3 DNA: TGTGCCAGCAGCGCAAGCTTCGGGGGATACTCCTACGAGCAGTACTTC
CDR3 protein: CASSASFGGYSYEQYF

V gene: TRBV5-5
J gene: TRBJ2-1
D gene: .
clone size: few
CDR3 DNA: TGTGCCAGCAGCTTGTTGGGGTTAGGGCTCGATGAGCAGTTCTTC
CDR3 protein: CASSLLGLGLDEQFF

V gene: TRBV6-5
J gene: TRBJ1-2
D gene: TRBD1
clone size: many
CDR3 DNA: TGTGCCAGCAGTTCAGAGTCCGGGACAGACTATGGCTACACCTTC
CDR3 protein: CASSSESGTDYGYTF

V gene: TRBV20-1
J gene: TRBJ2-1
D gene: .
clone size: .
CDR3 DNA: TGCAGTGCTAGGAAAGCTAGCAGATTCTACAATGAGCAGTTCTTC
CDR3 protein: CSARKASRFYNEQFF